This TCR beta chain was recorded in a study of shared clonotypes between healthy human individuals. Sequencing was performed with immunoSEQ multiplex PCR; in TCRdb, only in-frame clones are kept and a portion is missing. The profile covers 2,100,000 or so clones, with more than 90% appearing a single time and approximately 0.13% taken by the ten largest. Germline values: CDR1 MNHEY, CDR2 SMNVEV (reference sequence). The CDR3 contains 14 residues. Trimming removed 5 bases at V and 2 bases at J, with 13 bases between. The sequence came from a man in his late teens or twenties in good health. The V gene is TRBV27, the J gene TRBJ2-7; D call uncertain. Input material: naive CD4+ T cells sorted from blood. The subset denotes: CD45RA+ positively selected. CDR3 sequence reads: CASSLGSQPYEQYF. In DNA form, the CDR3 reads TGTGCCAGCAGTCTCGGGTCGCAGCCCTACGAGCAGTACTTC.